A single sample is the source of the 19 T cell receptor beta chains below, sequenced in a study of T cell changes during pregnancy in multiple sclerosis. TCRdb keeps only in-frame clones here, not all; method: immunoSEQ multiplex PCR. The table shows about 75,000 clones, with 89% occurring only once. The sequenced sample was peripheral blood, obtained in the first trimester of pregnancy. The source is a female donor in good health, enrolled as a control in a pregnancy study.

The chain has TRBV4-2 and TRBJ2-6; 12 positions match TRBD1. The germline CDR1 and CDR2 sequences are LGHNA and YNFKEQ. V lost 6 bases to trimming and J lost 4 bases; unmatched junction nucleotides: 7. The CDR3 has 17 residues. CDR3 region: CASSPGTGGAGANVLTF. In DNA, the CDR3 is TGTGCCAGCAGTCCCGGGACAGGGGGCGCCGGGGCCAACGTCCTGACTTTC.

The genes are TRBV6-5 and TRBJ1-1; 7 bases fit TRBD1. The CDR3 is 13 amino acids. Germline CDR1 is MNHEY and CDR2 is SVGAGI. The V gene end was trimmed by 11 bases and the J gene end by 6 bases; junction bases not matched to a gene: 12. Written as DNA, the CDR3 is TGTGCCTCAACGGGCGGAGGGGGCGCTGAAGCTTTCTTT. It yields the protein CASTGGGGAEAFF.

The gene calls are TRBV14 and TRBJ1-1; D might be TRBD1 (5 bases). With 1 base removed from V and 3 bases from J, the gap between germline ends came to 12 bases. The CDR3 consists of 15 residues. Germline lookup yields CDR1 SGHDN and CDR2 FVKESK. CDR3 bases: TGTGCCAGCAGCCAAGCTCAGGGCGCGGACACTGAAGCTTTCTTT. The encoded protein is CASSQAQGADTEAFF.

The chain combines TRBV6-4 with TRBJ2-5; D not resolved. Trimming took 7 bases from V and 5 from J, leaving 20 bases between them. This CDR3 is 15 amino acids long. CDR1 MRHNA and CDR2 SNTAGT come from the germline V gene. The DNA of the CDR3 is TGTGCCAGCACCATAGTAGCTCTCCCCGGGGAGACCCAGTACTTC. Translated: CASTIVALPGETQYF.

V and J are TRBV7-2 and TRBJ1-3; 8 bases line up with TRBD1. Germline V gene lookup returns CDR1 SGHTA and CDR2 FQGNSA. The V segment lost 5 bases and the J segment 0 bases; nucleotides outside the gene matches: 0. This CDR3 is built from 14 residues. The CDR3: CASSGQGSGNTIYF. In DNA, the CDR3 is TGTGCCAGCAGCGGACAGGGCTCTGGAAACACCATATATTTT.

V gene TRBV6-4 combines with J gene TRBJ2-1, with D tentatively TRBD2 (6 bases). The CDR3 has 14 residues. The germline CDR1 and CDR2 sequences are MRHNA and SNTAGT. V shed 2 bases and J shed 1 base, with 6 bases lying between them. CDR3 sequence (DNA): TGTGCCAGCAGTGACGGACTATCCTACAATGAGCAGTTCTTC. It yields the protein CASSDGLSYNEQFF.

This clone was counted between two and nine times. The chain carries TRBV6-1 and TRBJ1-3, with 8 positions matching TRBD1. Germline trimming cut 6 bases from V and 0 bases from J; bases unmatched to any gene: 4. The germline V gene has CDR1 MNHNS and CDR2 SASEGT. This CDR3 has 15 amino acids. CDR3 DNA: TGTGCCAGCAGAATCAGGGGGCCCTCTGGAAACACCATATATTTT. Translating it yields CASRIRGPSGNTIYF.

The table lists this clone with a count of one. The chain couples TRBV27 to TRBJ2-2; a weak D match, TRBD1 (6 bases). Trimming removed 5 bases at V and 4 bases at J, with 14 bases between. Germline V lookup: CDR1 MNHEY, CDR2 SMNVEV (reference sequence). The CDR3 runs 15 residues. CDR3 amino acids: CASSKGGWGTGELFF. The CDR3 bases are TGTGCCAGCAGTAAAGGGGGTTGGGGCACCGGGGAGCTGTTTTTT.

J is TRBJ2-5 and V is TRBV19; the match to TRBD2 covers 8 bases. Germline V gene sequence: CDR1 LNHDA, CDR2 SQIVND (reference sequence). The CDR3 is 15 residues long. V lost 7 bases and J lost 4; bases outside the gene matches: 11. As DNA, the CDR3 is TGTGCCAGTACTCGGGGGGGCCTTTTTAGAGAGACCCAGTACTTC. It yields the protein CASTRGGLFRETQYF.

The V call is TRBV7-9, the J call TRBJ2-7; 7 bases are shared with TRBD1. The V gene's germline CDR1 is SEHNR and CDR2 FQNEAQ (reference sequence). The CDR3 spans 12 residues. J gave up 11 bases and V 1 base, and 5 bases lay outside the gene matches. CDR3 amino acids: CASSLGDREEYF. For the CDR3, the DNA is TGTGCCAGCAGCTTAGGCGACAGGGAAGAGTACTTC.

The genes are TRBV9 and TRBJ1-2; maybe TRBD1 (5 bases). This CDR3 has 13 residues. V lost 1 base and J lost 5, with 9 bases in between. Germline assignment: CDR1 SGDLS and CDR2 YYNGEE. The CDR3 protein is CASSVRRGYGYTF. In DNA, the CDR3 is TGTGCCAGCAGCGTACGGAGGGGTTATGGCTACACCTTC.

V and J are TRBV11-3 and TRBJ2-5; TRBD1 matches at 7 bases. J was trimmed by 5 bases and V by 1 base; bases with no gene match: 7. CDR3 length: 15 amino acids. The germline CDR1 and CDR2 sequences are SGHNT and YENEEA. CDR3 in amino acids: CASSLGQGPRETQYF. In DNA, the CDR3 is TGTGCCAGCAGCTTAGGACAGGGCCCAAGGGAGACCCAGTACTTC. The entire variable domain, with the rest obtained from reference TRBV11-3 and TRBJ2-5, is as follows: EAGVVQSPRYKIIEKKQPVAFWCNPISGHNTLYWYLQNLGQGPELLIRYENEEAVDDSQLPKDRFSAERLKGVDSTLKIQPAELGDSAVYLCASSLGQGPRETQYFGPGTRLLVL.

V is TRBV4-1 and J is TRBJ1-2, with D perhaps matching TRBD1 (5 bases). The length of the CDR3 is 17 residues. Trimming removed 0 bases at V and 0 bases at J, with 14 bases between. Germline CDR1 MGHRA, CDR2 YSYEKL. The CDR3 sequence is CASSQDRRGLANYGYTF. Written as DNA, the CDR3 is TGCGCCAGCAGCCAAGATCGTAGGGGTTTAGCTAACTATGGCTACACCTTC.

This clone has only one observation. This chain uses TRBV7-9 with TRBJ2-2; no reliable D call. CDR3 size: 17 residues. The germline gives CDR1 SEHNR, CDR2 FQNEAQ (reference sequence). V was shortened by 4 bases and J by 0 bases, with 15 bases between the two germline ends. Written as DNA, the CDR3 is TGTGCCAGCAGCTCCCCACGTGGTAGTCCGAACACCGGGGAGCTGTTTTTT. Protein product: CASSSPRGSPNTGELFF.

The chain combines TRBV27 with TRBJ2-7, with 8 bases that match TRBD1. Looked up from germline, CDR1 is MNHEY and CDR2 is SMNVEV (reference sequence). With 5 bases clipped from V and 3 bases from J, the junction kept 6 bases outside the gene matches. The CDR3 is 14 residues long. The DNA for the CDR3 is TGTGCCAGCAGTCCCCGGGACAGGAACTACGAGCAGTACTTC. Residues: CASSPRDRNYEQYF.

The J gene is TRBJ2-3, the V gene TRBV6-4; 9 bases are a match to TRBD1. The J segment lost 3 bases and the V segment lost 2 bases, leaving 3 bases of the junction unmatched. The germline gives CDR1 MRHNA, CDR2 SNTAGT. There are 15 residues in the CDR3. In nucleotides, the CDR3 is TGTGCCAGCAGTGACGTCGGACAGGGGACAGATACGCAGTATTTT. It encodes CASSDVGQGTDTQYF.

The chain carries TRBV5-6 and TRBJ1-5; D is ambiguous. Germline loops: CDR1 SGHDT, CDR2 YYEEEE. The CDR3 runs 12 residues. V was pared by 4 bases and J by 11 bases, with 13 bases between. The chain's CDR3 is CASSLLEGAQHF. The DNA for the CDR3 is TGTGCCAGCAGCCTCCTCGAGGGAGCCCAGCATTTT.

This chain links TRBV4-1 with TRBJ2-7, with a tentative D call TRBD2 (5 bases). CDR3 size: 14 residues. V was clipped by 4 bases and J by 0 bases, with 10 bases between them. CDR1 and CDR2 (germline): MGHRA, YSYEKL. This CDR3 reads CASSPRESSYEQYF. CDR3 coding DNA: TGCGCCAGCAGCCCCCGGGAAAGCTCCTACGAGCAGTACTTC.

The rearrangement uses TRBV13 and TRBJ1-3; D call uncertain. The CDR3 sequence is 17 residues long. Trimming stripped 1 base from V and 0 bases from J, with 13 bases between. CDR1 is PRHDT, CDR2 FYEKMQ, per germline (reference sequence). The CDR3: CASSLALLVYSGNTIYF. The CDR3 nucleotides read TGTGCCAGCAGCTTAGCTCTATTGGTTTACTCTGGAAACACCATATATTTT.